The 14 T cell receptor beta chains below come from one sample, sequenced in a study of shared clonotypes between healthy human individuals. Repertoires were generated with immunoSEQ multiplex PCR, while TCRdb's copy carries only in-frame clones and drops some. This table holds about 1.9 million clones, around 93% found once. Terminally differentiated effector memory CD45RA+ cells were left out of the naive CD8 fraction, which was CD45RO-negative and positively selected for CCR7. The sample comprised naive CD8+ T cells from PBMCs. All receptors come from a man between 18 and 29 years old in good health. Some clones in this sample may be carry-over from other donors' samples.

About this clone itself: Other nucleotide sequences from this sample produce the same CDR3. The chain recombines TRBV6-5 with TRBJ1-2, with 8 bases aligning to TRBD1. The length of the CDR3 is 13 residues. Germline assignment: CDR1 MNHEY and CDR2 SVGAGI. V shed 6 bases, J shed 8 bases, and the junction held 8 bases outside the gene matches. The CDR3 DNA reads TGTGCCAGCAGCACCGGGACAGGCTACGGCTACACCTTC. Translated, it gives CASSTGTGYGYTF.

The chain uses TRBV4-3 and TRBJ2-7, with D uncertain. This CDR3 has 14 amino acids. Germline V gives CDR1 LGHNA, CDR2 YSLEER. V lost 4 bases to trimming and J lost 1 base, with 11 bases between them. The CDR3, as DNA: TGCGCCAGCAGCCCGTGGGGTTATTCCTACGAGCAGTACTTC. The encoded protein is CASSPWGYSYEQYF.

This clone was seen a single time. J is TRBJ2-3 and V is TRBV14; 7 bases agree with TRBD2. CDR3 length: 17 residues. Losses at the gene ends were 0 bases for V and 3 bases for J; bases not matched to a gene: 9. CDR1 is SGHDN and CDR2 is FVKESK in the germline V gene. The CDR3 here is CASSQEFRTSETDTQYF. The CDR3 DNA follows: TGTGCCAGCAGCCAAGAATTCCGAACTAGCGAAACAGATACGCAGTATTTT.

The chain employs TRBV15 and TRBJ1-5; TRBD1 matches 7 bases. The germline gives CDR1 LNHNV, CDR2 YYDKDF (reference sequence). The CDR3 spans 17 residues. Trimming at V came to 0 bases and at J to 5 bases, leaving 10 bases not matched to a gene. CDR3 sequence (DNA): TGTGCCACCAGCAGAGACCGAGAGACAGGGTACGATCAGCCCCAGCATTTT. This codes for CATSRDRETGYDQPQHF. The full variable domain, completed using reference TRBV15 and TRBJ1-5, is DAMVIQNPRYQVTQFGKPVTLSCSQTLNHNVMYWYQQKSSQAPKLLFHYYDKDFNNEADTPDNFQSRRPNTSFCFLDIRSPGLGDTAMYLCATSRDRETGYDQPQHFGDGTRLSIL.

The rearrangement joins TRBV18 to TRBJ2-5, with D possibly being TRBD1 (5 bases). The V and J ends lost 3 bases and 4 bases respectively, with 9 bases between them. Germline CDR1 and CDR2: KGHSH and LQKENI. The CDR3 length is 13 residues. CDR3 amino acids: CASSPNRGETQYF. The CDR3, as DNA: TGTGCCAGCTCACCTAATAGGGGAGAGACCCAGTACTTC. Supplemented by reference TRBV18 and TRBJ2-5, the full variable domain reads NAGVMQNPRHLVRRRGQEARLRCSPMKGHSHVYWYRQLPEEGLKFMVYLQKENIIDESGMPKERFSAEFPKEGPSILRIQQVVRGDSAAYFCASSPNRGETQYFGPGTRLLVL.

The V gene is TRBV19, the J gene TRBJ1-5; D is uncertain. The V end was cut by 7 bases, the J end by 3 bases, with 19 bases between. CDR1 LNHDA and CDR2 SQIVND come from the germline V gene (reference sequence). This CDR3 has 16 amino acids. The CDR3 bases are TGTGCCAGTACCGACTTTAGGGCCCTTTACAATCAGCCCCAGCATTTT. It yields the protein CASTDFRALYNQPQHF.

The chain combines TRBV16 with TRBJ2-7; TRBD1 matches at 10 bases. V was clipped by 0 bases and J by 5 bases; unmatched bases: 7. The length of the CDR3 is 16 residues. Germline values: CDR1 KGHSY, CDR2 FQNENV. CDR3 nucleotide sequence: TGTGCCAGCAGCCAATCAGGTGGGACAGGGGTGAACGAGCAGTACTTC. It codes for CASSQSGGTGVNEQYF.

The genes are TRBV15 and TRBJ2-7; 8 bases fit TRBD1. CDR1 and CDR2 (germline): LNHNV, YYDKDF (reference sequence). The CDR3 is made up of 15 amino acids. J was trimmed by 0 bases and V by 5 bases; bases with no gene match: 6. The CDR3 here is CATSAGQGISYEQYF. Here the CDR3 DNA reads TGTGCCACCAGCGCTGGACAGGGAATCTCCTACGAGCAGTACTTC.

The chain joins TRBV9 to TRBJ2-7; D remains ambiguous. Germline V CDR1 and CDR2: SGDLS, YYNGEE. Trimming shortened V by 0 bases and J by 0 bases, and 10 bases separated the two germline ends. There are 15 residues in the CDR3. CDR3 in amino acids: CASSVAWADSYEQYF. CDR3 in DNA: TGTGCCAGCAGCGTAGCTTGGGCCGACTCCTACGAGCAGTACTTC.

The chain couples TRBV7-9 to TRBJ2-5; TRBD1 aligns across 7 bases. V shed 4 bases, J shed 4 bases, and the junction held 6 bases outside the gene matches. The V gene's germline CDR1 is SEHNR and CDR2 FQNEAQ (reference sequence). The CDR3 covers 14 residues. CDR3 nucleotides: TGTGCCAGCAGCTCCGGGGACAGTTCAGAGACCCAGTACTTC. Translated, it gives CASSSGDSSETQYF.

V usage is TRBV19 and J usage is TRBJ1-5; 7 positions match TRBD1. The germline CDR1 and CDR2 sequences are LNHDA and SQIVND (reference sequence). The CDR3 is 15 amino acids. V lost 5 bases and J lost 4; bases outside the gene matches: 8. The CDR3 sequence: CASSLGQGGNQPQHF. The CDR3 coding sequence is TGTGCCAGTAGTCTTGGCCAGGGGGGGAATCAGCCCCAGCATTTT.

The rearrangement links TRBV6-6 to TRBJ1-3; D is perhaps TRBD1 (5 bases). CDR1 and CDR2 from the germline V gene are MNHNY and SVGAGI (reference sequence). This CDR3 spans 14 amino acids. V was trimmed by 5 bases and J by 1 base, leaving 9 bases between them. The CDR3 sequence is CASSPQGSGNTIYF. CDR3 nucleotides: TGTGCCAGCAGTCCCCAGGGTTCTGGAAACACCATATATTTT.

Concerning this clone itself: Other DNA variants within this sample encode the same CDR3. The rearrangement links TRBV19 to TRBJ2-7, with TRBD1 matching over 10 bases. The J segment lost 1 base and the V segment lost 6 bases, leaving 3 bases of the junction unmatched. CDR3 length: 14 amino acids. Germline V gene sequence: CDR1 LNHDA, CDR2 SQIVND (reference sequence). The CDR3 bases are TGTGCCAGTAGCTTGGGACAGGGGTCCTACGAGCAGTACTTC. Translated: CASSLGQGSYEQYF.

The chain uses TRBV19 and TRBJ2-7; 10 bases line up with TRBD2. This CDR3 has 15 residues. V lost 3 bases to trimming and J lost 7 bases; unmatched junction nucleotides: 9. Germline V gene sequence: CDR1 LNHDA, CDR2 SQIVND (reference sequence). As DNA, the CDR3 is TGTGCCAGTAGTATCGATCCTAGCGGGAGACAGGAGCAGTACTTC. Protein product: CASSIDPSGRQEQYF. The whole variable domain, remainder taken from reference TRBV19 and TRBJ2-7, is DGGITQSPKYLFRKEGQNVTLSCEQNLNHDAMYWYRQDPGQGLRLIYYSQIVNDFQKGDIAEGYSVSREKKESFPLTVTSAQKNPTAFYLCASSIDPSGRQEQYFGPGTRLTVT.